These 21 T cell receptor beta chains were all obtained from the same sample, sequenced in a study of blood T cell repertoires in COVID-19 (TCRdb year 2020). Library preparation was by the immunoSEQ multiplex PCR assay. Drawn from immuneACCESS, this table holds only the in-frame rearrangements with V and J called that TCRdb kept. Clones are partly lost; checked studies trace under half to an unresolved V gene and leave the rest unexplained. The sample records over 60,000 clones, 84% of which are singletons. About 12% of the sample is held by the ten biggest clonotypes. The source material was peripheral blood. These receptors were collected from a human donor in a cohort sampled during active COVID-19.

This chain connects TRBV28 to TRBJ1-3, with 10 bases that match TRBD1. This CDR3 has 15 residues. Trimming removed 6 bases from V and 0 bases from J; junction bases left unmatched: 2. The germline gives CDR1 MDHEN, CDR2 SYDVKM. Written as DNA, the CDR3 is TGTGCCAGCAGAGGGGACAGGGGCTCTGGAAACACCATATATTTT. As protein: CASRGDRGSGNTIYF.

The genes are TRBV10-3 and TRBJ2-7, with 8 bases that match TRBD2. CDR3 size: 13 residues. Germline-derived CDR1 and CDR2 are ENHRY and SYGVKD. Germline trimming cut 3 bases from V and 5 bases from J; bases unmatched to any gene: 3. The CDR3 protein is CAISDGGVDEQYF. The CDR3 coding sequence is TGTGCCATCAGTGACGGGGGGGTCGACGAGCAGTACTTC.

This clone came up once. V is TRBV18 and J is TRBJ2-4; 9 bases align to TRBD1. The CDR3 totals 17 residues. The germline gives CDR1 KGHSH, CDR2 LQKENI. Trimming cost V 3 bases and J 4 bases; bases outside gene matches: 10. The CDR3, as DNA: TGTGCCAGCTCACCTTTCGGGAAAGGACAGGGGAAAAACATTCAGTACTTC. This codes for CASSPFGKGQGKNIQYF. Full variable domain (remainder filled in from reference TRBV18 and TRBJ2-4): NAGVMQNPRHLVRRRGQEARLRCSPMKGHSHVYWYRQLPEEGLKFMVYLQKENIIDESGMPKERFSAEFPKEGPSILRIQQVVRGDSAAYFCASSPFGKGQGKNIQYFGAGTRLSVL.

The chain has TRBV5-1 and TRBJ1-2; D unclear. Germline CDR1 reads SGHRS; CDR2 reads YFSETQ. CDR3 length equals 15 residues. Between the trimmed V and J ends, which lost 1 base and 4 bases, there was a span of 14 bases. The CDR3 loop is CASSLLGGDSYGYTF. CDR3 DNA: TGCGCCAGCAGCTTGTTGGGAGGTGATAGCTATGGCTACACCTTC.

This clone was counted a few times. The chain joins TRBV7-9 to TRBJ1-1, with D possibly matching TRBD1 (5 bases). This CDR3 has 14 amino acids. Germline lookup yields CDR1 SEHNR and CDR2 FQNEAQ (reference sequence). V was cut by 1 base and J by 0 bases, with 6 bases left in between. CDR3 residues: CASSLEGLNTEAFF. The CDR3, as DNA: TGTGCCAGCAGCTTAGAGGGGTTGAACACTGAAGCTTTCTTT. Full variable domain (rest looked up from reference TRBV7-9 and TRBJ1-1): DTGVSQNPRHKITKRGQNVTFRCDPISEHNRLYWYRQTLGQGPEFLTYFQNEAQLEKSRLLSDRFSAERPKGSFSTLEIQRTEQGDSAMYLCASSLEGLNTEAFFGQGTRLTVV.

The chain's CDR3 is CASSREISGANVLTF. The CDR3 DNA follows: TGCGCCAGCAGCCGGGAAATATCTGGGGCCAACGTCCTGACTTTC. The chain has TRBV5-1 and TRBJ2-6, with TRBD2 as a possible D gene (5 bases). The germline V gene has CDR1 SGHRS and CDR2 YFSETQ. V was trimmed by 4 bases and J by 1 base, leaving 9 bases between them. The CDR3 runs 15 residues.

The V call is TRBV6-6, the J call TRBJ2-7; D unresolved. Germline V CDR1 and CDR2: MNHNY, SVGAGI (reference sequence). The ends were cut back, 0 bases at V and 4 bases at J, with 7 bases in the middle. The CDR3 is 13 amino acids. CDR3 sequence: CASSYSGEYEQYF. The CDR3 DNA is TGTGCCAGCAGTTACTCGGGCGAATACGAGCAGTACTTC.

This clone was recorded only once. The chain links TRBV6-5 to TRBJ1-1; 7 nucleotides agree with TRBD1. CDR1 and CDR2 (germline): MNHEY, SVGAGI. Unmatched junction bases numbered 9, after V lost 4 bases and J lost 4 bases. This CDR3 comprises 15 residues. CDR3 residues: CASSLGTEVITEAFF. The CDR3, as DNA: TGTGCCAGCAGTTTGGGGACAGAGGTGATCACTGAAGCTTTCTTT.

This chain joins TRBV7-8 and TRBJ1-1; D not certain. The CDR3 is 14 residues long. Germline lookup yields CDR1 SGHVS and CDR2 FQNEAQ. V lost 5 bases and J lost 1, with 11 bases in between. CDR3 sequence reads: CASSPREGNTEAFF. In DNA form, the CDR3 reads TGTGCCAGCAGCCCCAGAGAGGGGAACACTGAAGCTTTCTTT. Complete variable domain (other parts from reference TRBV7-8 and TRBJ1-1): GAGVSQSPRYKVAKRGQDVALRCDPISGHVSLFWYQQALGQGPEFLTYFQNEAQLDKSGLPSDRFFAERPEGSVSTLKIQRTQQEDSAVYLCASSPREGNTEAFFGQGTRLTVV.

The rearrangement uses TRBV29-1 and TRBJ1-4, with 8 bases aligning to TRBD1. The V gene's germline CDR1 is SQVTM and CDR2 ANQGSEA. CDR3 length: 13 amino acids. The junction had 7 bases not matched to a gene; V was cut back by 7 bases and J by 6 bases. The CDR3 DNA follows: TGCAGCGCGATGGACAGGGTCTATGAAAAACTGTTTTTT. Translation: CSAMDRVYEKLFF.

The chain links TRBV4-2 to TRBJ2-5; 7 positions match TRBD1. The V gene's germline CDR1 is LGHNA and CDR2 YNFKEQ. V lost 6 bases to trimming and J lost 5 bases; unmatched junction nucleotides: 6. The CDR3 has 13 amino acids. CDR3 amino acids: CASSRGGRETQYF. CDR3 DNA: TGTGCCAGCAGTCGAGGGGGCCGGGAGACCCAGTACTTC.

The V gene is TRBV28, the J gene TRBJ1-5; maybe TRBD1 (5 bases). Trimming left V 3 bases short and J 0 bases short, with 12 bases between. CDR1 MDHEN and CDR2 SYDVKM come from the germline V gene. The CDR3 consists of 16 residues. The CDR3 region is CASSFTRAVSNQPQHF. The CDR3 DNA follows: TGTGCCAGCAGTTTTACCAGGGCGGTTAGCAATCAGCCCCAGCATTTT.

The rearrangement joins TRBV5-1 to TRBJ1-1; perhaps TRBD1 as D (5 bases). Trimming removed 5 bases from V and 1 base from J, with 12 bases in between. CDR1 is SGHRS, CDR2 YFSETQ, per germline. The CDR3 spans 14 residues. The CDR3 coding sequence is TGCGCCAGCAGTTATAAGGACACGAACACTGAAGCTTTCTTT. This translates into CASSYKDTNTEAFF.

Here the CDR3 reads CASRGLAGVNEQFF. Here the CDR3 DNA reads TGCGCCAGCAGGGGACTAGCGGGAGTCAATGAGCAGTTCTTC. V usage is TRBV5-1 and J usage is TRBJ2-1; 14 bases are a match to TRBD2. The CDR3 has 14 residues. Looked up from germline, CDR1 is SGHRS and CDR2 is YFSETQ. V lost 5 bases to trimming and J lost 6 bases; unmatched junction nucleotides: 1.

The V gene is TRBV10-3, the J gene TRBJ1-5, with unresolved D. This CDR3 region has 14 residues. Germline assignment: CDR1 ENHRY and CDR2 SYGVKD. With 0 bases removed from V and 4 bases from J, the gap between germline ends came to 7 bases. The CDR3 region is CAISESRDNQPQHF. CDR3 nucleotides: TGTGCCATCAGTGAGTCTCGGGATAATCAGCCCCAGCATTTT.

The chain couples TRBV28 to TRBJ1-5; 11 bases match TRBD1. Germline loops: CDR1 MDHEN, CDR2 SYDVKM. The length of the CDR3 is 18 residues. The ends lost 5 bases at V and 4 bases at J; junction bases unmatched: 13. CDR3 sequence: CASSPLSDRGQWNQPQHF. The CDR3 DNA reads TGTGCCAGCAGTCCACTATCGGACAGGGGGCAATGGAATCAGCCCCAGCATTTT.

The CDR3 DNA reads TGTGCCAGCAGCCTCGGTTGGGGGGCTGAAGCTTTCTTT. It codes for CASSLGWGAEAFF. The chain combines TRBV9 with TRBJ1-1; tentative D call: TRBD1 (5 bases). The germline V and J ends were trimmed by 4 bases and 6 bases, with 13 bases remaining between them. CDR3 length: 13 residues. Germline V gives CDR1 SGDLS, CDR2 YYNGEE.

The chain employs TRBV29-1 and TRBJ2-7, with D perhaps TRBD1 (6 bases). V dropped 4 bases and J dropped 4 bases, with 8 bases sitting between them. The CDR3 has 11 residues. The V gene's germline CDR1 is SQVTM and CDR2 ANQGSEA. The CDR3 bases are TGCAGCGTTGGAGGGGGTTACGAGCAGTACTTC. This translates into CSVGGGYEQYF.

The rearrangement links TRBV11-2 to TRBJ1-4; perhaps TRBD1 as D (5 bases). CDR3 length equals 16 residues. Between the trimmed V and J ends, which lost 4 bases and 7 bases, there was a span of 19 bases. Germline CDR1 SGHAT, CDR2 FQNNGV. CDR3 nucleotides: TGTGCCAGCAGCTCAAGGTCGGCAGGGCTGGGTGAAAAACTGTTTTTT. Its protein product is CASSSRSAGLGEKLFF.

This clone was seen a few times. The V and J genes are TRBV9 and TRBJ2-1; 14 nucleotides agree with TRBD2. Germline V gives CDR1 SGDLS, CDR2 YYNGEE. J gave up 7 bases and V 2 bases, and 8 bases lay outside the gene matches. The CDR3 length is 17 residues. CDR3 DNA sequence: TGTGCCAGCAGCGTCGGGACTAGCGGGAGCTTTAAAAATGAGCAGTTCTTC. Protein: CASSVGTSGSFKNEQFF.

This rearrangement joins TRBV10-3 to TRBJ1-3; D not certain. V lost 3 bases and J 4 bases, leaving 10 bases between the germline ends. The CDR3 totals 14 residues. Germline CDR1 reads ENHRY; CDR2 reads SYGVKD. CDR3 in DNA: TGTGCCATCAGTGACAGGTCTTTCGGAAACACCATATATTTT. Its translation is CAISDRSFGNTIYF.